Listed below are T cell receptor beta chains from one sample, sequenced in a study of identical twins' blood T cells. Each CDR3 protein is one row after TCRdb ran MiXCR on the 5' RACE reads. In the table there are about 1,300 distinct CDR3 sequences, around 68% of which are singletons. The sequenced sample was PBMCs. The receptors stem from a woman between 18 and 50 years old in good health. CDR3s include the opening cysteine and the closing phenylalanine or tryptophan. Each record gives: D gene, V gene, J gene, clone size, CDR3 DNA, CDR3 protein. The D gene is left open where the match is weak. Only some rows state a clone size, as once, few, many or a class for expanded clones.

TRBD1	TRBV7-7	TRBJ2-5	NA	TGTGCTAGCAGCTTAGCCAAGGGGGCGGAAGAGACCCAGTACTTC	CASSLAKGAEETQYF
NA	TRBV6-1	TRBJ1-2	NA	TGTGCCAGCAGTCCGGAGCCAGTTCATGGCTACACCTTC	CASSPEPVHGYTF
TRBD1	TRBV29-1	TRBJ2-3	NA	TGCAGCGTTGAGAGGGGGCAAGATACGCAGTATTTT	CSVERGQDTQYF
NA	TRBV30	TRBJ1-1	few	TGTGCCTGGAGTGAGAGCTCTGAAGCTTTCTTT	CAWSESSEAFF
NA	TRBV10-1	TRBJ1-1	NA	TGCGCCAGCAGTGGGGGGAACACTGAAGCTTTCTTT	CASSGGNTEAFF
NA	TRBV30	TRBJ1-5	NA	TGTACCTGGAGTGAGCAGCCGAATCAGCCCCAGCATTTT	CTWSEQPNQPQHF
NA	TRBV4-2	TRBJ2-1	NA	TGTGCCAGCAGCCAAGAGAGGGGTTTCTCCTACAATGAGCAGTTCTTC	CASSQERGFSYNEQFF
NA	TRBV6-9	TRBJ2-7	NA	TGTGCCAGCAGTTATTCGGCTTCGGGTCCCTACGAGCAGTACTTC	CASSYSASGPYEQYF
NA	TRBV13	TRBJ1-1	NA	TGTGCCAGCAGCTCGGGTAACACTGAAGCTTTCTTT	CASSSGNTEAFF
NA	TRBV29-1	TRBJ2-4	once	TGCAGCGTTTTCGGGGAGAACATTCAGTACTTC	CSVFGENIQYF
TRBD2	TRBV15	TRBJ2-7	NA	TGTGCCACCAGCAGAGATGTAGCGGGGGGTAACGAGCAGTACTTC	CATSRDVAGGNEQYF
TRBD1	TRBV10-3	TRBJ1-4	large	TGTGCCATCAGTGAAGAGGCAGGGGGTTGGAGTAATGAAAAACTGTTTTTT	CAISEEAGGWSNEKLFF
TRBD1	TRBV29-1	TRBJ2-7	NA	TGCAGCGTAGAGGGACAGGGTAATGACTACGAGCAGTACTTC	CSVEGQGNDYEQYF
NA	TRBV5-1	TRBJ1-4	NA	TGCGCCAGCAGCCCCGGACCTAATGAAAAACTGTTTTTT	CASSPGPNEKLFF
NA	TRBV7-9	TRBJ1-1	NA	TGTGCCAGCAGCTTATCTGGGAGGACTGAAGCTTTCTTT	CASSLSGRTEAFF
NA	TRBV30	TRBJ1-1	NA	TGTGCCTGGAGTGTTATGGGACCACCGGGACTCGGGGTTAACACTGAAGCTTTCTTT	CAWSVMGPPGLGVNTEAFF
NA	TRBV5-8	TRBJ2-2	NA	TGTGCCAGCAGCTTGGTATCCCAGGGGAACACCGGGGAGCTGTTTTTT	CASSLVSQGNTGELFF
NA	TRBV6-2/TRBV6-3	TRBJ1-2	NA	TGTGCCAGCAGTACCCTGACAGGACAATATGGCTACACCTTC	CASSTLTGQYGYTF
TRBD2	TRBV20-1	TRBJ2-7	once	TGCAGTGCTAGAGATTCGAGCGGGGGCGATTTCTACGAGCAGTACTTC	CSARDSSGGDFYEQYF
NA	TRBV23-1	TRBJ1-1	NA	TGTGCCATGCAGGGCGCAGTGCACATGAACACTGAAGCTTTCTTT	CAMQGAVHMNTEAFF
TRBD1	TRBV7-2	TRBJ1-1	NA	TGTGCCAGCAGCCAACAGGGGTCGCGGACTGAAGCTTTCTTT	CASSQQGSRTEAFF
NA	TRBV28	TRBJ2-2	NA	TGTGCAAGCAGTCCGCAAGTGGTCGGGGAGCTGTTTTTT	CASSPQVVGELFF
NA	TRBV10-1	TRBJ1-1	NA	TGCGCCAGCAGACTCGAGATTGAAGCTTTCTTT	CASRLEIEAFF